These 4 T cell receptor beta chains came from one sample sequenced in a study of CD8 T cells in ankylosing spondylitis. Via MiXCR, TCRdb re-called the 5' RACE reads, giving one row per CDR3 protein. Seen here are 100,000 to 150,000 distinct CDR3 sequences, about a tenth observed once, and the top ten hold approximately 3.5%. The sample was blood, either unsorted or a sorted T cell fraction (not recorded which). The source of these receptors is a male donor with ankylosing spondylitis or in good health (not recorded which).

This clonotype appeared many times. The rearrangement uses TRBV7-2 and TRBJ2-3; a possible D gene is TRBD2 (5 bases). The CDR3 has 14 amino acids. CDR1 is SGHTA and CDR2 is FQGNSA in the germline V gene. Trimming stripped 1 base from V and 6 bases from J, with 11 bases between. CDR3: CASSLGDQRDTQYF. The CDR3 coding sequence is TGTGCCAGCAGCTTAGGAGACCAGCGGGATACGCAGTATTTT.

This clonotype appeared a few times. The V and J genes are TRBV29-1 and TRBJ2-5; 10 bases line up with TRBD2. Germline CDR1 reads SQVTM; CDR2 reads ANQGSEA. V was clipped by 5 bases and J by 2 bases; unmatched bases: 2. The CDR3 loop spans 13 amino acids. The CDR3 loop is CSVKLAGQETQYF. The CDR3 DNA is TGCAGCGTTAAACTAGCGGGACAAGAGACCCAGTACTTC.

This clonotype was observed many times. The chain joins TRBV15 to TRBJ2-7; the D is unclear. The CDR3 runs to 15 residues. CDR1 and CDR2 (germline): LNHNV, YYDKDF (reference sequence). V dropped 0 bases and J dropped 3 bases, with 12 bases sitting between them. As DNA, the CDR3 is TGTGCCACCAGCAGAGAGGCTACTACGAGCTACGAGCAGTACTTC. Amino acids: CATSREATTSYEQYF.

There are a few counts of this clonotype. The genes are TRBV30 and TRBJ2-2, with D possibly matching TRBD1 (6 bases). V lost 0 bases and J lost 2, with 16 bases in between. The germline gives CDR1 GTSNPN, CDR2 SVGIG (reference sequence). This CDR3 spans 17 amino acids. The CDR3 loop reads CAWSVLYRTANTGELFF. The CDR3 bases are TGTGCCTGGAGTGTACTATATAGGACAGCAAACACCGGGGAGCTGTTTTTT.